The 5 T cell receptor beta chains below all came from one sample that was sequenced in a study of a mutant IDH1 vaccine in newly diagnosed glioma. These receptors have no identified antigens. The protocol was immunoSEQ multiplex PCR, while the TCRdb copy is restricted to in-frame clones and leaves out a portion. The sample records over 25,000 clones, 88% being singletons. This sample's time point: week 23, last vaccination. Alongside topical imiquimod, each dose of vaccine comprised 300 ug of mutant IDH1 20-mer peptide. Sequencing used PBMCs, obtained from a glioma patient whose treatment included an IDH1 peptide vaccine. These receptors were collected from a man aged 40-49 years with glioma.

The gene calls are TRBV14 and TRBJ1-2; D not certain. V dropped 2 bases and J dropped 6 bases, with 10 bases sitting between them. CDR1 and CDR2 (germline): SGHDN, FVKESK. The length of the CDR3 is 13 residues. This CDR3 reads CASSQLEENGYTF. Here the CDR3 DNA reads TGTGCCAGCAGCCAACTCGAGGAGAATGGCTACACCTTC.

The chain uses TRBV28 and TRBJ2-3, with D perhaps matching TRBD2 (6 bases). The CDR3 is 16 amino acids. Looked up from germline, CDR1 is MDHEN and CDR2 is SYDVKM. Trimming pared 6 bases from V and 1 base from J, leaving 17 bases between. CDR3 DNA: TGTGCCAGCAGCCCCGCCCGGACTAAACGCACAGATACGCAGTATTTT. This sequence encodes CASSPARTKRTDTQYF.

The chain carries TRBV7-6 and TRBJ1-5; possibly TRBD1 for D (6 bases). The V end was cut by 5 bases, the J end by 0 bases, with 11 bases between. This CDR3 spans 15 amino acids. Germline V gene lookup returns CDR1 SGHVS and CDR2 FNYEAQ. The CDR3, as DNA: TGTGCCAGCAGCCCCACAGGGTATAGCAATCAGCCCCAGCATTTT. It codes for CASSPTGYSNQPQHF.

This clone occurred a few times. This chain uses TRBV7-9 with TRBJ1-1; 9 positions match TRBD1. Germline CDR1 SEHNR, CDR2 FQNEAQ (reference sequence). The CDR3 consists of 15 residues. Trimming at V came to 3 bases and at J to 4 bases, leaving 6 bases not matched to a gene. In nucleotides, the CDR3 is TGTGCCAGCAGCTTCAACAGGGGGCGGAGCACTGAAGCTTTCTTT. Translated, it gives CASSFNRGRSTEAFF.

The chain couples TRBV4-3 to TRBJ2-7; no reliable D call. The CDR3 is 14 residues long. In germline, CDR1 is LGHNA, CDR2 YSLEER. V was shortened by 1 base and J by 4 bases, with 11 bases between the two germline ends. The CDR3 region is CASSQARDVYEQYF. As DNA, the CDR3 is TGCGCCAGCAGCCAAGCCAGAGACGTTTACGAGCAGTACTTC.